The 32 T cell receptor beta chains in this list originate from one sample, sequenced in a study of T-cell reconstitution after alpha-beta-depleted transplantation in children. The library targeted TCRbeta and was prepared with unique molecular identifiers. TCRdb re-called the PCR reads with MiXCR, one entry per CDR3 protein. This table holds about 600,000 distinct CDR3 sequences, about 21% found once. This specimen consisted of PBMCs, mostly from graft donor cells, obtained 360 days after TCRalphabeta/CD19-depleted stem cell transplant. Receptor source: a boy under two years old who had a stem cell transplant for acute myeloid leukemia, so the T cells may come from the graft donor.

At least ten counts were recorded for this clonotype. CDR3 nucleotides: TGTGCCAGCAGTGGACCCTACAATGAGCAGTTCTTC. It is translated as CASSGPYNEQFF. The V and J genes are TRBV12-3 or TRBV12-4 and TRBJ2-1; D ambiguous. The CDR3 runs 12 residues. Deletions cut 5 bases from V and 2 bases from J, with 4 bases between.

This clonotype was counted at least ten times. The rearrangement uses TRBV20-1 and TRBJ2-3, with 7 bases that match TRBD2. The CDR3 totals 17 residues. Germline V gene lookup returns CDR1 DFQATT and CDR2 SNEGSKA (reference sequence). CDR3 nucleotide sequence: TGCAGAGGGAGTAGGGGAGGGAGTTCCATCGGCACAGATACGCAGTATTTT. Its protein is CRGSRGGSSIGTDTQYF.

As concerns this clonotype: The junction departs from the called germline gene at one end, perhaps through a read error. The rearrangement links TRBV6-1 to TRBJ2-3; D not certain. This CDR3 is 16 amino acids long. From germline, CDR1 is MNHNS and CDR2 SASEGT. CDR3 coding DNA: TGTGCCAGCAGCGAAGGGATATCGTCTAGCACAGATACGCAGTATTTT. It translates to CASSEGISSSTDTQYF.

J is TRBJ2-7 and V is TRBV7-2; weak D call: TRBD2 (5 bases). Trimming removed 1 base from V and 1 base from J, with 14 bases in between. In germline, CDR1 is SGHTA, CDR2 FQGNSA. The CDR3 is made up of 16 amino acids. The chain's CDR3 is CASSLVGGFGSYEQYF. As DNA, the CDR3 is TGTGCCAGCAGCTTAGTTGGAGGTTTTGGATCCTACGAGCAGTACTTC.

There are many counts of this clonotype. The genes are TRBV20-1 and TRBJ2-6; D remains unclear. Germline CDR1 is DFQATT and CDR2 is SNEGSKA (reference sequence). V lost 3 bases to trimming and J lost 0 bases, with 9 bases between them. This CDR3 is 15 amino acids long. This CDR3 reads CSARVQSSGANVLTF. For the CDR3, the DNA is TGCAGTGCTAGGGTGCAAAGCTCTGGGGCCAACGTCCTGACTTTC.

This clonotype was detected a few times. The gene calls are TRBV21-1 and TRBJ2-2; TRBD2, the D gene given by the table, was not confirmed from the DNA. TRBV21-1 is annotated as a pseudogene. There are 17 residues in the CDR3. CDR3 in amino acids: CASSKRGGLANTGELFF. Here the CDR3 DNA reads TGTGCCAGCAGCAAACGGGGGGGATTGGCGAACACCGGGGAGCTGTTTTTT.

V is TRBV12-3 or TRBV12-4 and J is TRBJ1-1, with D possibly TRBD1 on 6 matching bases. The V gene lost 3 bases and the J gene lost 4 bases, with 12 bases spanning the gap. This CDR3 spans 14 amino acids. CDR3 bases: TGTGCCAGCAGTTTCCCCGGGGGGCTCACTGAAGCTTTCTTT. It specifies CASSFPGGLTEAFF.

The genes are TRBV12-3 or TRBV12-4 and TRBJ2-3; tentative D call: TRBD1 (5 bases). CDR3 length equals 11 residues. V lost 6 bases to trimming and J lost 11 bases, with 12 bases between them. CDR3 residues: CASSPSQGQYF. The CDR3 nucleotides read TGTGCCAGCAGCCCATCTCAGGGGCAGTATTTT.

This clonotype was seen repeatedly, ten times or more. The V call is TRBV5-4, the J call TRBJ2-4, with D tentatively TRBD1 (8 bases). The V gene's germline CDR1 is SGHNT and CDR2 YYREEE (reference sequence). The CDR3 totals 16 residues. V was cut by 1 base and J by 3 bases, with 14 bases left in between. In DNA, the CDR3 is TGTGCCAGCAGCTTGCGGACAGGGAGGGTCAAAAACATTCAGTACTTC. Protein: CASSLRTGRVKNIQYF.

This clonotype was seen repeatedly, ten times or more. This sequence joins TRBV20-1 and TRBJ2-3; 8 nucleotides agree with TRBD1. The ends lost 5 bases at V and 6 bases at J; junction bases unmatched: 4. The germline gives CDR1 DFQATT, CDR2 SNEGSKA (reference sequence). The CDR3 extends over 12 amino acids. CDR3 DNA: TGCAGTGCTCAGGGGGCAAGTGATACGCAGTATTTT. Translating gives CSAQGASDTQYF.

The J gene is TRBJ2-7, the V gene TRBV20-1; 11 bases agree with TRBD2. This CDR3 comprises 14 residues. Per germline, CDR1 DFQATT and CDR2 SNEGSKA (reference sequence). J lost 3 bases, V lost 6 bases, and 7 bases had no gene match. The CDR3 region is CSAETSGAYYEQYV. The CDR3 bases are TGCAGTGCGGAGACTAGCGGGGCATACTACGAGCAGTACGTC.

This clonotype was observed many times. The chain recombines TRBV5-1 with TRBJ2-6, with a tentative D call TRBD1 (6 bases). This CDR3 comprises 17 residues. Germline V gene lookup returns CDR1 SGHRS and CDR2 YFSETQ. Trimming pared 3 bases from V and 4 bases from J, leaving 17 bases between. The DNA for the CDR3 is TGCGCCAGCAGCTGGTCCGTAGTGGGGGCCGGGGCCAACGTCCTGACTTTC. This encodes CASSWSVVGAGANVLTF.

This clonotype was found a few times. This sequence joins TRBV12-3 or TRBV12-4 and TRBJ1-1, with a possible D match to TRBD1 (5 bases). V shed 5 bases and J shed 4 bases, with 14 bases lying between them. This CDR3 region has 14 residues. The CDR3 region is CASSNPPGTTEAFF. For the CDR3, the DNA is TGTGCCAGCAGTAACCCTCCCGGGACCACTGAAGCTTTCTTT.

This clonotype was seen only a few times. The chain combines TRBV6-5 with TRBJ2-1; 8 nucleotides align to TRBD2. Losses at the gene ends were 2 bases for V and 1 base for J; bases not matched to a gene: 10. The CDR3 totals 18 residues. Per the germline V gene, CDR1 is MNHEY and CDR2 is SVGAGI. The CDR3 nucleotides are TGTGCCAGCAGTTACCACGGTAGCGGGGTAAAGTCCTACAATGAGCAGTTCTTC. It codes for CASSYHGSGVKSYNEQFF.

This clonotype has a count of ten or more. The CDR3 here is CASSWSTRMYTGELFF. CDR3 coding DNA: TGTGCCAGCAGCTGGTCAACTAGGATGTACACCGGGGAGCTGTTTTTT. V and J are TRBV5-5 and TRBJ2-2; TRBD2 is a possible D gene (5 bases). Germline CDR1 SGHKS, CDR2 YYEKEE (reference sequence). With 3 bases removed from V and 3 bases from J, the gap between germline ends came to 15 bases. The CDR3 covers 16 residues.

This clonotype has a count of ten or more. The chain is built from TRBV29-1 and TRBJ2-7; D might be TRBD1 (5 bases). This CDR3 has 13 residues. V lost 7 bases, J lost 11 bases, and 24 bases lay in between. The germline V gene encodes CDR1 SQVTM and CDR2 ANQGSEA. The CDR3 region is CSARRGRQGWEYF. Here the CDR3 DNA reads TGCAGCGCCCGAAGGGGCAGGCAGGGCTGGGAGTACTTC.

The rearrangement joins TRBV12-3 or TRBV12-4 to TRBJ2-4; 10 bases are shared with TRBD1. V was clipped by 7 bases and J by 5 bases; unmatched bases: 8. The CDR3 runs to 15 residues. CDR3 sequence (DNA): TGTGCCAGCACTCCGGGACAGGGGTGGGAAAACATTCAGTACTTC. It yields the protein CASTPGQGWENIQYF.

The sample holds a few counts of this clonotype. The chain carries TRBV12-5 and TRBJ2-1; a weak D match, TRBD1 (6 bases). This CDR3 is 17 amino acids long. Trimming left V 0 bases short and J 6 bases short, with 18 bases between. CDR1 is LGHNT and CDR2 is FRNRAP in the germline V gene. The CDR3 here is CASGLVLARGIFNEQFF. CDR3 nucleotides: TGTGCTAGTGGTTTGGTACTTGCCAGGGGAATTTTCAATGAGCAGTTCTTC.

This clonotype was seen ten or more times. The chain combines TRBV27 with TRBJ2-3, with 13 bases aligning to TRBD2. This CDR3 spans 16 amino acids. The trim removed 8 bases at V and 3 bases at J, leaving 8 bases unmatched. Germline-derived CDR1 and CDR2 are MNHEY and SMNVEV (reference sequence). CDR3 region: CASGPRTSGGTDTQYF. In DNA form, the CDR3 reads TGTGCCAGCGGCCCGAGGACTAGCGGGGGAACAGATACGCAGTATTTT.

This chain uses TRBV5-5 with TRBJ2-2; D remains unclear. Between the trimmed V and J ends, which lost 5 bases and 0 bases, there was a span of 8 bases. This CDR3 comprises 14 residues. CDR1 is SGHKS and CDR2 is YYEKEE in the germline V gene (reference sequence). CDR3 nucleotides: TGTGCCAGCAGTGCCGTTGCGAACACCGGGGAGCTGTTTTTT. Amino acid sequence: CASSAVANTGELFF.

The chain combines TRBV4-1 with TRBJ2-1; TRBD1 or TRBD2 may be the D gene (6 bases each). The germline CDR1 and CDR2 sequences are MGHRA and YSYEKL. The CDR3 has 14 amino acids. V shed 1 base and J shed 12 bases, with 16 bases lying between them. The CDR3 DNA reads TGCGCCAGCAGCCAAGGTGGGGGGCAAGGACCGCAGTTCTTC. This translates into CASSQGGGQGPQFF.

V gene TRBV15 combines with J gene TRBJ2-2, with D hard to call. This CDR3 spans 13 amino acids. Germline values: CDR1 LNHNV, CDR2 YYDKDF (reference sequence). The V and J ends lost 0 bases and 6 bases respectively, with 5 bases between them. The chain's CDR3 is CATSRDSPGELFF. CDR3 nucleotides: TGTGCCACCAGCAGAGATAGCCCCGGGGAGCTGTTTTTT.

CDR3 DNA: TGTGCCAGTAGTATAGATTCAGGGTCGGGCACTGAAGCTTTCTTT. Translation: CASSIDSGSGTEAFF. The chain carries TRBV19 and TRBJ1-1, with D possibly matching TRBD1 (5 bases). The germline gives CDR1 LNHDA, CDR2 SQIVND (reference sequence). Trimming shortened V by 0 bases and J by 4 bases, and 12 bases separated the two germline ends. This CDR3 has 15 residues.

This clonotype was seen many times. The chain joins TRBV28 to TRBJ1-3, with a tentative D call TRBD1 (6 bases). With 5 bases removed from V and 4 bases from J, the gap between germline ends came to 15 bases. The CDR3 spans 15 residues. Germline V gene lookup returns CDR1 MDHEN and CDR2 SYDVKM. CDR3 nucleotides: TGTGCCAGCAGTCGCCCCACAGGGAACGGAAACACCATATATTTT. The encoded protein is CASSRPTGNGNTIYF. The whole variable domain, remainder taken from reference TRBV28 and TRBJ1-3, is DVKVTQSSRYLVKRTGEKVFLECVQDMDHENMFWYRQDPGLGLRLIYFSYDVKMKEKGDIPEGYSVSREKKERFSLILESASTNQTSMYLCASSRPTGNGNTIYFGEGSWLTVV.

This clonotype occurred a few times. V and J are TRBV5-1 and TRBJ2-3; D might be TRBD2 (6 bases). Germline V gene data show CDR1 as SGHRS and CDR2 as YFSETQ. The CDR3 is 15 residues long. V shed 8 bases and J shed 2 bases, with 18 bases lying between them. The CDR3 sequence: CASSRRGYATDTQYF. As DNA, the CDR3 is TGCGCCAGTTCCCGCCGGGGGTACGCCACAGATACGCAGTATTTT.

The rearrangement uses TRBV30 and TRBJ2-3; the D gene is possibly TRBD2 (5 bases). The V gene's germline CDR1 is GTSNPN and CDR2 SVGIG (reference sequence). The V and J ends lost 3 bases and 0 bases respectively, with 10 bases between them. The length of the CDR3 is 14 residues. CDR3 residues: CAWRLAGSTDTQYF. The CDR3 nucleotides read TGTGCCTGGAGGCTAGCCGGTAGCACAGATACGCAGTATTTT. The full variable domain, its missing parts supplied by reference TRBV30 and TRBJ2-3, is SQTIHQWPATLVQPVGSPLSLECTVEGTSNPNLYWYRQAAGRGLQLLFYSVGIGQISSEVPQNLSASRPQDRQFILSSKKLLLSDSGFYLCAWRLAGSTDTQYFGPGTRLTVL.

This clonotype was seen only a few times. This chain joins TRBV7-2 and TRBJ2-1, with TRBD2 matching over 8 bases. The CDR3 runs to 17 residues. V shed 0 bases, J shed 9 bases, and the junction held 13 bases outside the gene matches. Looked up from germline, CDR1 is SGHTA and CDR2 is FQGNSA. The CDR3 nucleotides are TGTGCCAGCAGCTTAGCGCTTCTTTCCGGGGGGGCACTTGAGCAGTTCTTC. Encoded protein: CASSLALLSGGALEQFF.

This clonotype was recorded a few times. The CDR3: CASSLKGPAITYEQYF. CDR3 DNA: TGCGCCAGCAGCTTAAAGGGCCCAGCTATCACCTACGAGCAGTACTTC. This sequence joins TRBV5-1 and TRBJ2-7; no reliable D call. Trimming shortened V by 2 bases and J by 2 bases, and 17 bases separated the two germline ends. Germline CDR1 reads SGHRS; CDR2 reads YFSETQ. There are 16 residues in the CDR3.

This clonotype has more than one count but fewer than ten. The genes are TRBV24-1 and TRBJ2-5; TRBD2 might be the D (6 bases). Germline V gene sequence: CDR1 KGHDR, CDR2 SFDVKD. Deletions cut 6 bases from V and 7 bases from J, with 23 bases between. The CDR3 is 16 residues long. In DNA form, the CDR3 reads TGTGCCACCAGTCAAACCCCTTGGGGGGATGATGGGACCCAGTACTTC. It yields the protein CATSQTPWGDDGTQYF.

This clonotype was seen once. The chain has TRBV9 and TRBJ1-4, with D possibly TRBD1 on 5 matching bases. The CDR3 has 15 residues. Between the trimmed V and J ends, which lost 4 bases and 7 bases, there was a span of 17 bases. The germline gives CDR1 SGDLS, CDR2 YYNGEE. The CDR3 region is CASSTRTTVGEKLFF. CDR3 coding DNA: TGTGCCAGCAGCACCAGGACAACGGTGGGTGAAAAACTGTTTTTT.

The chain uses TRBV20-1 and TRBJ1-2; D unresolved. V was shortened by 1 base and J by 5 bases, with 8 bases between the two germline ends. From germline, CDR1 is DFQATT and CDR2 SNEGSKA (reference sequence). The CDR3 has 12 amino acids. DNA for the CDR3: TGCAGTGCTAGAGGTCAGGAGTATGGCTACACCTTC. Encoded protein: CSARGQEYGYTF.

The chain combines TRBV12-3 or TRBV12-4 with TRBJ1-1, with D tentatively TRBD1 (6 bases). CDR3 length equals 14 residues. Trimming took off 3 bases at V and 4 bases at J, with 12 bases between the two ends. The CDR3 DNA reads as TGTGCCAGCAGTTTCACTGAGGGGGGCACTGAAGCTTTCTTT. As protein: CASSFTEGGTEAFF.